One and the same sample provided the 11 T cell receptor beta chains below, sequenced in a study of T cell changes during pregnancy in multiple sclerosis. The table came from immunoSEQ multiplex PCR; TCRdb's copy has only in-frame clones and leaves some out. The profile shows some 80,000 clones, about 91% of them singletons. The sequenced sample was peripheral blood, obtained before pregnancy. These TCRs come from a female donor with multiple sclerosis, enrolled in a pregnancy study.

A few counts support this clone. The chain uses TRBV5-1 and TRBJ1-6, with no clear D. V gave up 5 bases and J gave up 5 bases, with 5 bases separating them. The germline V gene has CDR1 SGHRS and CDR2 YFSETQ. The CDR3 runs 12 residues. The CDR3 DNA is TGCGCCAGCAGTGTCGATAATTCACCCCTCCACTTT. Translated, it gives CASSVDNSPLHF. Together with reference TRBV5-1 and TRBJ1-6, the CDR3 gives the full variable domain: KAGVTQTPRYLIKTRGQQVTLSCSPISGHRSVSWYQQTPGQGLQFLFEYFSETQRNKGNFPGRFSGRQFSNSRSEMNVSTLELGDSALYLCASSVDNSPLHFGNGTRLTVT.

The rearrangement links TRBV7-8 to TRBJ2-5; 9 positions agree with TRBD2. CDR1 is SGHVS, CDR2 FQNEAQ, per germline. The junction had 8 bases not matched to a gene; V was cut back by 8 bases and J by 1 base. The CDR3 sequence is 15 residues long. The CDR3 protein is CASSGASGAQETQYF. As DNA, the CDR3 is TGTGCCAGCTCGGGGGCTAGCGGGGCCCAAGAGACCCAGTACTTC.

V and J are TRBV10-1 and TRBJ1-5, with 10 bases identical to TRBD1. The CDR3 runs 16 residues. The V gene end was trimmed by 2 bases and the J gene end by 8 bases; junction bases not matched to a gene: 9. Germline assignment: CDR1 WNHNN and CDR2 SYGVQD (reference sequence). CDR3: CASSEPPDRGQKPQHF. The CDR3 bases are TGCGCCAGCAGTGAGCCCCCAGACAGGGGGCAAAAGCCCCAGCATTTT.

The gene calls are TRBV2 and TRBJ2-3, with D hard to call. The V and J ends lost 3 bases and 0 bases respectively, with 7 bases between them. CDR1 is SNHLY and CDR2 is FYNNEI in the germline V gene. CDR3 size: 14 residues. DNA for the CDR3: TGTGCCAGCAGTGACGCTGAGAGCACAGATACGCAGTATTTT. It encodes CASSDAESTDTQYF.

This clone has a single count. The chain employs TRBV9 and TRBJ2-1; 9 positions agree with TRBD1. V lost 4 bases to trimming and J lost 7 bases; unmatched junction nucleotides: 6. This CDR3 comprises 14 residues. The germline V gene has CDR1 SGDLS and CDR2 YYNGEE. CDR3 region: CASSFRDRVNEQFF. The CDR3, as DNA: TGTGCCAGCAGCTTCCGGGACAGGGTGAATGAGCAGTTCTTC. Full variable domain (outside the CDR3, taken from reference TRBV9 and TRBJ2-1): DSGVTQTPKHLITATGQRVTLRCSPRSGDLSVYWYQQSLDQGLQFLIQYYNGEERAKGNILERFSAQQFPDLHSELNLSSLELGDSALYFCASSFRDRVNEQFFGPGTRLTVL.

This clone was observed a single time. This sequence joins TRBV9 and TRBJ2-3; the D gene is possibly TRBD1 (6 bases). V lost 0 bases to trimming and J lost 0 bases, with 11 bases between them. CDR1 SGDLS and CDR2 YYNGEE come from the germline V gene. This CDR3 is 16 amino acids long. CDR3 DNA sequence: TGTGCCAGCAGCGTAGCCCAGGGGATTAGCACAGATACGCAGTATTTT. Translated, it gives CASSVAQGISTDTQYF.

The chain joins TRBV6-5 to TRBJ1-1; D call uncertain. Trimming took off 6 bases at V and 1 base at J, with 6 bases between the two ends. This CDR3 has 12 amino acids. Germline-derived CDR1 and CDR2 are MNHEY and SVGAGI. The CDR3 nucleotides are TGTGCCAGCAGAAGCGAGAACACTGAAGCTTTCTTT. It yields the protein CASRSENTEAFF.

This rearrangement joins TRBV30 to TRBJ2-4; D remains unclear. V was pared by 4 bases and J by 6 bases, with 13 bases between. The germline gives CDR1 GTSNPN, CDR2 SVGIG (reference sequence). The CDR3 is made up of 13 amino acids. Here the CDR3 DNA reads TGTGCCTGGACCGGTGGTTCCCTAAACATTCAGTACTTC. This sequence encodes CAWTGGSLNIQYF.

The chain uses TRBV20-1 and TRBJ2-7; D is perhaps TRBD1 (6 bases). The CDR3 sequence is 11 residues long. Germline V gives CDR1 DFQATT, CDR2 SNEGSKA (reference sequence). With 3 bases removed from V and 7 bases from J, the gap between germline ends came to 10 bases. CDR3 bases: TGCAGTGCTAGCAGGGGCGGAGAGCAGTACTTC. It yields the protein CSASRGGEQYF.

The J gene is TRBJ1-5, the V gene TRBV7-9; the match to TRBD1 covers 8 bases. Trimming cost V 1 base and J 2 bases; bases outside gene matches: 7. CDR1 and CDR2 (germline): SEHNR, FQNEAQ (reference sequence). The CDR3 length is 17 residues. CDR3 residues: CASSLEQGARGNQPQHF. CDR3 DNA sequence: TGTGCCAGCAGCTTAGAGCAGGGGGCGCGTGGCAATCAGCCCCAGCATTTT. The variable domain in full, completed from reference TRBV7-9 and TRBJ1-5, reads DTGVSQNPRHKITKRGQNVTFRCDPISEHNRLYWYRQTLGQGPEFLTYFQNEAQLEKSRLLSDRFSAERPKGSFSTLEIQRTEQGDSAMYLCASSLEQGARGNQPQHFGDGTRLSIL.

V is TRBV14 and J is TRBJ1-2, with D unclear. The CDR3 consists of 15 residues. Between the trimmed V and J ends, which lost 2 bases and 4 bases, there was a span of 14 bases. CDR1 and CDR2 from the germline V gene are SGHDN and FVKESK. The CDR3 DNA reads TGTGCCAGCAGCCAATATTCCGCGGCGGTCTATGGCTACACCTTC. Residues: CASSQYSAAVYGYTF.